The entry below gives a single T cell receptor beta chain sequence along with its context. Its antigen is currently unknown. This specimen comes from a study of OX40 agonist ivuxolimab in advanced cancers. At the level of the study: Three patients had partial responses: one hepatocellular carcinoma, two cutaneous melanoma.

This CDR3 comprises 18 residues. V lost 4 bases, J lost 5 bases, and 16 bases stayed unmatched. Germline CDR1 SGHTA, CDR2 FQGNSA. The timepoints at which blood was sampled were baseline, cycle 4 day 1, and cycle 7 day 1. Repertoires were generated with immunoSEQ multiplex PCR, while TCRdb's copy carries only in-frame clones and drops some. The sample lists about 60,000 clones, about 90% occurring once. Findings and caveats of the study: CD8+ T cells showed, on average, more clonal expansion than CD4+ cells.

Sequenced here: CD4+ or CD8+ T cells sorted from blood, sampled in a trial of the OX40 agonist ivuxolimab. This clonotype originated in an adult with an advanced solid tumor such as melanoma, head and neck, liver or kidney cancer. The J gene is TRBJ1-2, the V gene TRBV7-2; 10 bases are a match to TRBD1. The CDR3 coding sequence is TGTGCCAGCAGCTGGCACCCGGGACAGGGGCCCACGGCTTATGGCTACACCTTC. Amino acid sequence: CASSWHPGQGPTAYGYTF.